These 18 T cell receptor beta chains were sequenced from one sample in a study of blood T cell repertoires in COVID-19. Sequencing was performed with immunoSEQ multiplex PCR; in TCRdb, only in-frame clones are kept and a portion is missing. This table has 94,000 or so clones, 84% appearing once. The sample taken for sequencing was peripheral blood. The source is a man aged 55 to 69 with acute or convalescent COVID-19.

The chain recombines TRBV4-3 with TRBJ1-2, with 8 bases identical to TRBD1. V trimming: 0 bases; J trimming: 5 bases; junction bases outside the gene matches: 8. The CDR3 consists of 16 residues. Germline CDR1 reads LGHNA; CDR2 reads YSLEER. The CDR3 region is CASSQEGRQGRYGYTF. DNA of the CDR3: TGCGCCAGCAGCCAAGAGGGAAGACAGGGGAGGTATGGCTACACCTTC.

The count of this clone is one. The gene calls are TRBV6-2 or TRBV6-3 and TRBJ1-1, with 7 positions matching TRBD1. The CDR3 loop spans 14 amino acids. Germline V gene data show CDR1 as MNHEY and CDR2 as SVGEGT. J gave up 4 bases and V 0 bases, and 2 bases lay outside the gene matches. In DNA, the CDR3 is TGTGCCAGCAGTTACTCCGCAGGGGGCACTGAAGCTTTCTTT. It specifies CASSYSAGGTEAFF.

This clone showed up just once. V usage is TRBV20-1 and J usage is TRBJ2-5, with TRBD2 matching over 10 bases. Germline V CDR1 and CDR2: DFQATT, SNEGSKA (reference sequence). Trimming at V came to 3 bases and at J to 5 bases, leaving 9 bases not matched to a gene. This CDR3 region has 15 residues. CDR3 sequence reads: CSASPSGGALETQYF. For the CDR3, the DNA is TGCAGTGCTAGTCCGAGCGGGGGGGCCTTGGAGACCCAGTACTTC.

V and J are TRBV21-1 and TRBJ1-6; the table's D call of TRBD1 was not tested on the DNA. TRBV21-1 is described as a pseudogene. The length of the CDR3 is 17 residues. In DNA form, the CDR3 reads TGTGCCAGCCGATCTACCTCGGGACAGGGGGATTATTCACCCCTCCACTTT. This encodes CASRSTSGQGDYSPLHF.

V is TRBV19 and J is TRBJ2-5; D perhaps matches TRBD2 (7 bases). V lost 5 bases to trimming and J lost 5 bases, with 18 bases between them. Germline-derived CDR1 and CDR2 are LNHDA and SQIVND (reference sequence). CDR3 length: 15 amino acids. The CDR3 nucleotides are TGTGCCAGTAGTGTAAGTCGGGGGGCCGTGGAGACCCAGTACTTC. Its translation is CASSVSRGAVETQYF.

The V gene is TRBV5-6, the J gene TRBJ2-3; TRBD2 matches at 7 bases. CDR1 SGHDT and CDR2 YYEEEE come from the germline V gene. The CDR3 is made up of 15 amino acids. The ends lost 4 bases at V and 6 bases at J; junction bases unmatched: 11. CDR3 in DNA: TGTGCCAGCAGCCCCCTTGCGGGGGTGCGTGATACGCAGTATTTT. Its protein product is CASSPLAGVRDTQYF.

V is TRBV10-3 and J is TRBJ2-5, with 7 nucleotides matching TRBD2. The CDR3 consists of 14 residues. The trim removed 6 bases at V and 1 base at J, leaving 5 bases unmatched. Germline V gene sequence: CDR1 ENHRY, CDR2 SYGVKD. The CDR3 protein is CAIRAGGGQETQYF. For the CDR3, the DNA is TGTGCCATCAGGGCGGGCGGGGGCCAAGAGACCCAGTACTTC.

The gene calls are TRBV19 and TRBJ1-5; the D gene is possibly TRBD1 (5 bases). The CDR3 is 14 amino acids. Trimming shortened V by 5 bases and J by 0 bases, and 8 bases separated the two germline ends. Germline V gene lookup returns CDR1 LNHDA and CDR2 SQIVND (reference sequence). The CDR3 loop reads CASSDSYSNQPQHF. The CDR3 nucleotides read TGTGCCAGTAGTGACAGCTATAGCAATCAGCCCCAGCATTTT.

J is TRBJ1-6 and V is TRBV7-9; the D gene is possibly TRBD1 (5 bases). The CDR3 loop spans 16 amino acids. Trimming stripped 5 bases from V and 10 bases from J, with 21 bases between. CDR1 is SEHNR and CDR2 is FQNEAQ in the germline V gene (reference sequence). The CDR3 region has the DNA TGTGCCAGCAGCCTATCGACGCAGGGAGGCGGGTCACCCCTCCACTTT. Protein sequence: CASSLSTQGGGSPLHF.

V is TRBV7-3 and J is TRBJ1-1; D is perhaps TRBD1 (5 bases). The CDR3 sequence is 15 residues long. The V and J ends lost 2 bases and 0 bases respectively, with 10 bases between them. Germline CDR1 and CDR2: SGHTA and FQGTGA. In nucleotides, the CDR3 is TGTGCCAGCAGCTTAGCGGGACCGATGAACACTGAAGCTTTCTTT. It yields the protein CASSLAGPMNTEAFF.

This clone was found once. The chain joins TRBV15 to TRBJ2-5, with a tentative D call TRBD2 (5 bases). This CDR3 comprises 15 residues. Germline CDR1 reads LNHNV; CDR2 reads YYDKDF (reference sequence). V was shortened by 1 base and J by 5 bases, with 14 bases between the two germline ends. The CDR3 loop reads CATSRGTGGWETQYF. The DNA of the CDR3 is TGTGCCACCAGCAGAGGGACCGGCGGGTGGGAGACCCAGTACTTC.

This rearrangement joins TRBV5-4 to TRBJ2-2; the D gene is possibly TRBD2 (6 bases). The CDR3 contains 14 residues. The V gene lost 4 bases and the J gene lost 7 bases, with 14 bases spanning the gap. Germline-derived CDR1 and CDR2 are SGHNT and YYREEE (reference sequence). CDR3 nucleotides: TGTGCCAGCAGCCCTGAACTAGCCGGCGGGGAGCTGTTTTTT. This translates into CASSPELAGGELFF.

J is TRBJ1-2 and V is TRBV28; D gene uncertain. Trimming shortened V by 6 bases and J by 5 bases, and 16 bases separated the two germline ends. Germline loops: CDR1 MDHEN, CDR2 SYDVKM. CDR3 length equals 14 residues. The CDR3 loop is CASSSPGRGYGYTF. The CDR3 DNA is TGTGCCAGCAGCTCGCCCGGACGAGGGTATGGCTACACCTTC.

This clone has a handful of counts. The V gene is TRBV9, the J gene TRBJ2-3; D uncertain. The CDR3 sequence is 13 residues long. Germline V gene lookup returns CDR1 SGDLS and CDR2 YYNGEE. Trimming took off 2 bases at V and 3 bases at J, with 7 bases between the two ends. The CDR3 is CASSVRWTDTQYF. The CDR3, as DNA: TGTGCCAGCAGCGTCAGGTGGACAGATACGCAGTATTTT.

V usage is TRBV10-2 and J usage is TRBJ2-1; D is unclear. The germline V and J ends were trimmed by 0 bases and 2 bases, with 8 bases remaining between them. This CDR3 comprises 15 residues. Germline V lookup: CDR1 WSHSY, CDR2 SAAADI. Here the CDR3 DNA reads TGCGCCAGCAGTGAGTCGAGGAACACCTACAATGAGCAGTTCTTC. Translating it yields CASSESRNTYNEQFF.

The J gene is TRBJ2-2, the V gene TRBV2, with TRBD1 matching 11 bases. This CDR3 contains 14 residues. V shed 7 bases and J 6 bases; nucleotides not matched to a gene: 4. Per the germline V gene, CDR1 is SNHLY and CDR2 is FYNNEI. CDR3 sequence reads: CASMGQGVSGELFF. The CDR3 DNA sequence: TGTGCCAGCATGGGACAGGGGGTTTCCGGGGAGCTGTTTTTT.

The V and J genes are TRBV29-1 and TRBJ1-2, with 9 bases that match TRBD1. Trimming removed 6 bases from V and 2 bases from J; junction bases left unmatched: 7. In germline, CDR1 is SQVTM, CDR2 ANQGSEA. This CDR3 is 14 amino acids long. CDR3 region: CSVPGTGSNYGYTF. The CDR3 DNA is TGCAGCGTCCCCGGGACAGGGTCCAACTATGGCTACACCTTC.

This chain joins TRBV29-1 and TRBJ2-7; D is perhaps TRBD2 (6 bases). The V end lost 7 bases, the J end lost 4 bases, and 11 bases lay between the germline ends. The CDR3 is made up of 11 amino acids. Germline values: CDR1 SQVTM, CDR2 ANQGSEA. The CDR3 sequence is CSGGTFYEQYF. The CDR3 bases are TGCAGCGGGGGGACTTTTTACGAGCAGTACTTC.